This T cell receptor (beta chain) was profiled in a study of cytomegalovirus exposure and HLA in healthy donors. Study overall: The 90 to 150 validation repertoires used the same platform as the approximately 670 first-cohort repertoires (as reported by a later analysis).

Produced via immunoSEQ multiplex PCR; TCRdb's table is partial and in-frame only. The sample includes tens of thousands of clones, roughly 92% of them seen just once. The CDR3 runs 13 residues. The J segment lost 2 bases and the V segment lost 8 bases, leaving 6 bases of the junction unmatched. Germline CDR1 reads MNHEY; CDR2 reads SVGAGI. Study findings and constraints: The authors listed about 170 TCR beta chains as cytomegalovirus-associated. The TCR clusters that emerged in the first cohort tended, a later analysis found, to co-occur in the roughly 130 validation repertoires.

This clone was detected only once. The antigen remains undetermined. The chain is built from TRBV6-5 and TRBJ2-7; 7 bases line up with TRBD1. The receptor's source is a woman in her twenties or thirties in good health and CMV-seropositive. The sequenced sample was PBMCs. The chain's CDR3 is CASRDSNTYEQYF. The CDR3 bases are TGTGCCAGCCGGGACAGTAATACCTACGAGCAGTACTTC.